The rows below give T cell receptor beta chains drawn from one sample of a study of blood T cell repertoires in COVID-19. Method: immunoSEQ multiplex PCR; TCRdb's copy keeps in-frame clones and lacks some. The sample lists about 73,000 clones; approximately 80% were seen once. The sequenced material came from peripheral blood. The receptors here all came from a woman between 55 and 75 years old with acute or convalescent COVID-19. CDR3s include the opening cysteine and the closing phenylalanine or tryptophan.

j_call,v_call,cdr3_aa
TRBJ1-2,TRBV5-6,CASSSLRDRGDGYTF
TRBJ1-4,TRBV5-1,CASRSQGPNEKLFF
TRBJ1-3,TRBV9,CASSPTGGFSGNTIYF
TRBJ1-2,TRBV6-6,CASSQTGGYGYTF
TRBJ2-7,TRBV7-9,CASSLDLRGSIYEQYF
TRBJ1-2,TRBV9,CASSVTDRNYGYTF
TRBJ1-3,TRBV11-2,CASSSGPGDTIYF
TRBJ2-1,TRBV18,CASSPGGQGAVGEQFF
TRBJ2-3,TRBV5-4,CASSAGTLGGDTQYF
TRBJ1-1,TRBV4-1,CASSDTGTENTEAFF
TRBJ1-1,TRBV4-1,CASSQAHRFMNTEAFF
TRBJ2-3,TRBV5-1,CASSSGQVTDTQYF
TRBJ2-5,TRBV20-1,CSASLGAGGQETQYF
TRBJ2-7,TRBV7-9,CASITTYEQYF
TRBJ1-1,TRBV5-4,CASSFSRETEAFF
TRBJ1-6,TRBV5-1,CASSLRTAGYNSPLHF
TRBJ1-2,TRBV19,CASSPGQRNGYTF
TRBJ2-7,TRBV7-3,CASSPGGGALKEQYF
TRBJ1-4,TRBV4-2,CASSQTAGGTNEKLFF
TRBJ1-1,TRBV2,CASSEEDRVGTEAFF
TRBJ2-3,TRBV5-1,CASSLAFGGATDTQYF
TRBJ1-5,TRBV5-6,CASSVTGQTNQPQHF
TRBJ1-4,TRBV6-5,CASRWAAGRTEKLFF
TRBJ1-5,TRBV2,CASSEVTGYQPQHF
TRBJ1-1,TRBV7-9,CASSPQGMNTEAFF